The next 31 T cell receptor beta chains were all read from a single sample in a study of blood T cell repertoires in COVID-19. Sequenced by immunoSEQ multiplex PCR; TCRdb stores in-frame clones only, minus some. The sample shows roughly 45,000 clones, 75% to 90% of them seen only once. The sequencing sample was made of peripheral blood. All receptors come from a man aged 55 to 70 with active COVID-19.

This sequence joins TRBV7-2 and TRBJ1-5; no clear D gene. The CDR3 covers 15 residues. CDR1 is SGHTA, CDR2 FQGNSA, per germline. The V and J ends lost 2 bases and 4 bases respectively, with 12 bases between them. CDR3: CASSLIATTNQPQHF. The CDR3 coding sequence is TGTGCCAGCAGCTTAATAGCGACAACGAATCAGCCCCAGCATTTT.

This chain joins TRBV6-1 and TRBJ2-3; 8 positions match TRBD2. The CDR3 extends over 14 amino acids. Trimming at V came to 2 bases and at J to 4 bases, leaving 2 bases not matched to a gene. Per germline, CDR1 MNHNS and CDR2 SASEGT. CDR3 nucleotide sequence: TGTGCCAGCAGTGAACTAGCGGGCGCAGATACGCAGTATTTT. Protein: CASSELAGADTQYF.

This chain joins TRBV2 and TRBJ1-4; tentatively, D is TRBD1 (5 bases). V lost 8 bases and J lost 5, with 9 bases in between. The CDR3 has 12 amino acids. Germline values: CDR1 SNHLY, CDR2 FYNNEI. CDR3 residues: CASGAENEKLFF. The CDR3 coding sequence is TGTGCCAGCGGGGCAGAAAATGAAAAACTGTTTTTT.

The rearrangement joins TRBV4-1 to TRBJ1-1; 8 bases agree with TRBD1. CDR3 length equals 19 residues. From germline, CDR1 is MGHRA and CDR2 YSYEKL. V lost 2 bases to trimming and J lost 0 bases; unmatched junction nucleotides: 14. The CDR3 nucleotides are TGCGCCAGCAGCCAACCCGTCGGACTACAGGGGGGTTTGAACACTGAAGCTTTCTTT. Its protein product is CASSQPVGLQGGLNTEAFF.

As to this clone: Relative to the germline gene, one junction end is altered; a read error may explain this. The gene calls are TRBV11-3 and TRBJ2-7; weak D call: TRBD1 (5 bases). Per the germline V gene, CDR1 is SGHNT and CDR2 is YENEEA. This CDR3 has 17 residues. This CDR3 reads CASSLVNRPPTTYGQYF. The CDR3 nucleotides read TGTGCCAGCAGCTTAGTGAACAGGCCTCCAACAACTTACGGGCAGTACTTC.

The V gene is TRBV15, the J gene TRBJ2-5; 8 nucleotides match TRBD1. In germline, CDR1 is LNHNV, CDR2 YYDKDF (reference sequence). Unmatched junction bases numbered 2, after V lost 0 bases and J lost 2 bases. The CDR3 covers 15 residues. CDR3 nucleotides: TGTGCCACCAGCAGAGACCGACAGGGGCAAGAGACCCAGTACTTC. Its translation: CATSRDRQGQETQYF.

The V and J genes are TRBV19 and TRBJ1-2; 10 bases are a match to TRBD1. After removal of 7 bases from V and 8 bases from J, the junction contained 10 bases not matched to a gene. The germline V gene has CDR1 LNHDA and CDR2 SQIVND (reference sequence). CDR3 length equals 14 residues. The CDR3 coding sequence is TGTGCCAGTACCGTCCGGGACAGGGGCGGGGGCTACACCTTC. This sequence encodes CASTVRDRGGGYTF.

This chain connects TRBV4-1 to TRBJ2-3, with 15 bases fitting TRBD2. CDR1 MGHRA and CDR2 YSYEKL come from the germline V gene. V trimming: 5 bases; J trimming: 0 bases; junction bases outside the gene matches: 9. The CDR3 is 19 residues long. The CDR3: CASSNRGTSGRFSTDTQYF. DNA of the CDR3: TGCGCCAGCAGCAACCGGGGGACTAGCGGGAGGTTTAGCACAGATACGCAGTATTTT.

The V call is TRBV20-1, the J call TRBJ2-2; D call uncertain. CDR1 and CDR2 from the germline V gene are DFQATT and SNEGSKA (reference sequence). This CDR3 is 11 amino acids long. Trimming left V 3 bases short and J 6 bases short, with 5 bases between. This CDR3 reads CSASSAGELFF. CDR3 DNA sequence: TGCAGTGCTAGTTCGGCCGGGGAGCTGTTTTTT.

The rearrangement links TRBV18 to TRBJ2-7, with no clear D. Germline V gene sequence: CDR1 KGHSH, CDR2 LQKENI. This CDR3 comprises 12 residues. V dropped 3 bases and J dropped 0 bases, with 3 bases sitting between them. In DNA form, the CDR3 reads TGTGCCAGCTCACCGAGCTCCTACGAGCAGTACTTC. Amino acid sequence: CASSPSSYEQYF. Using reference TRBV18 and TRBJ2-7 for the parts outside the CDR3, the full variable domain is NAGVMQNPRHLVRRRGQEARLRCSPMKGHSHVYWYRQLPEEGLKFMVYLQKENIIDESGMPKERFSAEFPKEGPSILRIQQVVRGDSAAYFCASSPSSYEQYFGPGTRLTVT.

The chain joins TRBV11-1 to TRBJ2-1, with TRBD2 as a possible D gene (5 bases). CDR1 and CDR2 (germline): SGHAT, FQDESV (reference sequence). The CDR3 spans 12 residues. V was pared by 3 bases and J by 10 bases, with 10 bases between. CDR3 bases: TGTGCCAGCAGCTTGGATAGGGAGGAGCAGTTCTTC. It codes for CASSLDREEQFF.

The V call is TRBV19, the J call TRBJ2-1, with D possibly TRBD1 on 5 matching bases. The CDR3 is made up of 14 amino acids. Germline CDR1 reads LNHDA; CDR2 reads SQIVND (reference sequence). V lost 1 base and J 9 bases, leaving 13 bases between the germline ends. CDR3 loop: CASSIGQGSGEQFF. CDR3 nucleotide sequence: TGTGCCAGTAGTATAGGTCAGGGTAGTGGTGAGCAGTTCTTC.

This clone was observed once. This chain connects TRBV6-6 to TRBJ1-4, with 7 bases aligning to TRBD1. This CDR3 has 14 residues. Germline V CDR1 and CDR2: MNHNY, SVGAGI (reference sequence). Trimming at V came to 0 bases and at J to 6 bases, leaving 1 base not matched to a gene. Here the CDR3 reads CASSYSGGDEKLFF. DNA of the CDR3: TGTGCCAGCAGTTACTCAGGGGGCGATGAAAAACTGTTTTTT.

V usage is TRBV2 and J usage is TRBJ1-4; D remains ambiguous. V gave up 1 base and J gave up 4 bases, with 7 bases separating them. The germline V gene has CDR1 SNHLY and CDR2 FYNNEI. The CDR3 has 14 residues. CDR3: CASSEGRVNEKLFF. CDR3 nucleotide sequence: TGTGCCAGCAGTGAAGGGCGGGTTAATGAAAAACTGTTTTTT.

This chain uses TRBV19 with TRBJ1-3; a weak D match, TRBD1 (5 bases). Germline lookup yields CDR1 LNHDA and CDR2 SQIVND (reference sequence). This CDR3 has 15 amino acids. Trimming left V 7 bases short and J 4 bases short, with 17 bases between. CDR3 protein: CASKAPGTGGNTIYF. CDR3 DNA: TGTGCCAGTAAGGCCCCCGGGACTGGAGGAAACACCATATATTTT.

The rearrangement joins TRBV10-3 to TRBJ2-7; D is perhaps TRBD1 (6 bases). Trimming took off 10 bases at V and 1 base at J, with 14 bases between the two ends. Germline V lookup: CDR1 ENHRY, CDR2 SYGVKD. The CDR3 runs 13 residues. This chain's CDR3 is CATLDSLSYEQYF. The CDR3 DNA is TGTGCCACCCTGGACAGTTTATCCTACGAGCAGTACTTC.

The rearrangement uses TRBV5-5 and TRBJ1-6; TRBD1 matches at 10 bases. V trimming: 3 bases; J trimming: 14 bases; junction bases outside the gene matches: 8. CDR3 length equals 14 residues. CDR1 is SGHKS and CDR2 is YYEKEE in the germline V gene (reference sequence). CDR3 loop: CASSSGQGTPALHF. CDR3 nucleotide sequence: TGTGCCAGCAGCTCGGGACAGGGGACCCCGGCCCTCCACTTT.

This clone has only a few counts. The V call is TRBV7-9, the J call TRBJ1-5; TRBD1 aligns across 10 bases. Germline V lookup: CDR1 SEHNR, CDR2 FQNEAQ (reference sequence). V gave up 5 bases and J gave up 7 bases; unmatched junction bases: 5. The CDR3 covers 14 residues. CDR3 coding DNA: TGTGCCAGCAGCGCCGGACAGGGGGGGCAGCCCCAGCATTTT. Its translation: CASSAGQGGQPQHF.

The chain couples TRBV3-1 (or the pseudogene TRBV3-2) to TRBJ2-5; 9 bases match TRBD2. This CDR3 has 15 residues. V was clipped by 4 bases and J by 5 bases; unmatched bases: 8. Germline CDR1 and CDR2: LGHDT and YNNKEL (reference sequence). The CDR3 DNA is TGTGCCAGCAGCCGGGTAGCGGGAGTTCGGGAGACCCAGTACTTC. Protein product: CASSRVAGVRETQYF.

The DNA for the CDR3 is TGTGCCAGCAGTCCTGACAGCCACGAGCAGTACTTC. Translation gives CASSPDSHEQYF. The V gene is TRBV6-5, the J gene TRBJ2-7; D may be TRBD1 (5 bases). V lost 5 bases to trimming and J lost 5 bases, with 10 bases between them. The CDR3 totals 12 residues. Per germline, CDR1 MNHEY and CDR2 SVGAGI.

The chain recombines TRBV5-1 with TRBJ2-5; 10 bases fit TRBD2. The CDR3 is 15 residues long. The trim removed 4 bases at V and 2 bases at J, leaving 5 bases unmatched. Germline V gives CDR1 SGHRS, CDR2 YFSETQ. CDR3 in amino acids: CASSRTSGIQETQYF. CDR3 in DNA: TGCGCCAGCAGCCGGACTAGCGGAATACAAGAGACCCAGTACTTC.

This chain joins TRBV30 and TRBJ1-1; the D gene is possibly TRBD1 (6 bases). Germline V lookup: CDR1 GTSNPN, CDR2 SVGIG (reference sequence). The V end lost 0 bases, the J end lost 5 bases, and 10 bases lay between the germline ends. CDR3 size: 13 residues. CDR3 region: CAWSVGQGTEAFF. The DNA for the CDR3 is TGTGCCTGGAGTGTAGGGCAGGGGACTGAAGCTTTCTTT.

The chain recombines TRBV24-1 with TRBJ2-3, with a weak D call TRBD2 (6 bases). Germline assignment: CDR1 KGHDR and CDR2 SFDVKD. The CDR3 sequence is 16 residues long. V gave up 7 bases and J gave up 2 bases, with 18 bases separating them. CDR3 loop: CATSQSGTFFTDTQYF. In DNA, the CDR3 is TGTGCCACCAGCCAATCCGGGACTTTCTTCACAGATACGCAGTATTTT.

The J gene is TRBJ1-2, the V gene TRBV7-2; 11 bases align to TRBD1. Germline V gene lookup returns CDR1 SGHTA and CDR2 FQGNSA. The ends lost 5 bases at V and 8 bases at J; junction bases unmatched: 4. This CDR3 contains 13 residues. The CDR3 protein is CASSLDRGHGYTF. The CDR3 DNA reads as TGTGCCAGCAGCCTGGACAGGGGGCACGGCTACACCTTC.

J is TRBJ2-1 and V is TRBV30, with a weak D call TRBD1 (5 bases). The CDR3 runs to 14 residues. Per germline, CDR1 GTSNPN and CDR2 SVGIG (reference sequence). V was trimmed by 1 base and J by 10 bases, leaving 17 bases between them. DNA of the CDR3: TGTGCCTGGAGTGGGAACACAGGACGGAGCGAGCAGTTCTTC. Its protein is CAWSGNTGRSEQFF.

The chain carries TRBV28 and TRBJ2-7, with TRBD1 matching over 8 bases. CDR1 and CDR2 (germline): MDHEN, SYDVKM. The CDR3 loop spans 14 amino acids. CDR3 amino acids: CGVRGPLLTYEQYF. CDR3 coding DNA: TGTGGGGTCAGGGGGCCACTACTAACCTACGAGCAGTACTTC.

J is TRBJ2-2 and V is TRBV3-1 (or the pseudogene TRBV3-2); possibly TRBD1 for D (7 bases). Trimming pared 1 base from V and 3 bases from J, leaving 15 bases between. The CDR3 covers 17 residues. CDR1 and CDR2 from the germline V gene are LGHDT and YNNKEL (reference sequence). CDR3 bases: TGTGCCAGCAGCCAAGCGGCCCCAGGGGGGTACACCGGGGAGCTGTTTTTT. Residues: CASSQAAPGGYTGELFF.

This clone has a handful of counts. The rearrangement joins TRBV2 to TRBJ1-1, with D possibly being TRBD1 (5 bases). Trimming shortened V by 6 bases and J by 6 bases, and 17 bases separated the two germline ends. This CDR3 contains 14 residues. CDR1 SNHLY and CDR2 FYNNEI come from the germline V gene. Written as DNA, the CDR3 is TGTGCCAGCAGCCCGGACCCAGGGTTACCTGAAGCTTTCTTT. It translates to CASSPDPGLPEAFF.

V gene TRBV28 combines with J gene TRBJ1-5; the match to TRBD1 covers 9 bases. This CDR3 is 15 amino acids long. CDR1 and CDR2 from the germline V gene are MDHEN and SYDVKM. The CDR3 DNA follows: TGTGCGGGGACAGGGAGCGCAAATAGCAATCAGCCCCAGCATTTT. Amino acid sequence: CAGTGSANSNQPQHF.

By sample share, this clone is medium-sized. The CDR3 bases are TGCAGCGTTGAGGGCCCGGTTGGAAACATTCAGTACTTC. This encodes CSVEGPVGNIQYF. The rearrangement links TRBV29-1 to TRBJ2-4; D call uncertain. Germline-derived CDR1 and CDR2 are SQVTM and ANQGSEA. V lost 3 bases, J lost 6 bases, and 12 bases lay in between. CDR3 length equals 13 residues.

The chain joins TRBV4-2 to TRBJ2-5; tentative D call: TRBD1 (5 bases). The length of the CDR3 is 14 residues. Trimming cost V 0 bases and J 5 bases, with 10 bases left between them. Germline V gives CDR1 LGHNA, CDR2 YNFKEQ. The CDR3 nucleotides read TGTGCCAGCAGCCAAGATCCATGGGGCGAGACCCAGTACTTC. It encodes CASSQDPWGETQYF.